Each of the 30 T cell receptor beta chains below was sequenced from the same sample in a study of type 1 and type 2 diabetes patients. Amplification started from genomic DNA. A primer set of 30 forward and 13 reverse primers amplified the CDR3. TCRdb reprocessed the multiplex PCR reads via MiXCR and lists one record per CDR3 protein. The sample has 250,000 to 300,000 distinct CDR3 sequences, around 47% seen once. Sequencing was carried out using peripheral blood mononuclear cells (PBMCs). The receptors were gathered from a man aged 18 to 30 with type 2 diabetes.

CDR3 sequence (DNA): TGTGCCAGCAGACCCGGGACGGCACAAGAGACCCAGTACTTC. Protein: CASRPGTAQETQYF. The chain combines TRBV6-6 with TRBJ2-5; tentatively, D is TRBD1 or TRBD2 (5 bases each). The V end was cut by 6 bases, the J end by 2 bases, with 13 bases between. CDR3 length equals 14 residues. Germline CDR1 MNHNY, CDR2 SVGAGI (reference sequence).

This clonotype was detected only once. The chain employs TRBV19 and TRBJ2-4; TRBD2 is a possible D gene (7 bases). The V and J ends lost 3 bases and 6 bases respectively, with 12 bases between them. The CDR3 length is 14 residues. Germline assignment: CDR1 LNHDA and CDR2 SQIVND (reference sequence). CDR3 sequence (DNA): TGTGCCAGTAGTATGGGGGGGCTCGGAAACATTCAGTACTTC. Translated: CASSMGGLGNIQYF.

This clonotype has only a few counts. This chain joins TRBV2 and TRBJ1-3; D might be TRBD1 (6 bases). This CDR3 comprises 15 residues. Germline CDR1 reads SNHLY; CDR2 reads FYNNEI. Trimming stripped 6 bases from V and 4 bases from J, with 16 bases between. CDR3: CASRAQGYGGNTIYF. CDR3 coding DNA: TGTGCCAGCAGGGCGCAGGGGTACGGAGGAAACACCATATATTTT.

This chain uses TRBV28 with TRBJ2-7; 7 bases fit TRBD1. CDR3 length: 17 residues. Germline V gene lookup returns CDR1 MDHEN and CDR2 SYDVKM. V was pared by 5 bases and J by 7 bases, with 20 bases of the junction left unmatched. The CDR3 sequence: CASSLRQGPNSLWEQYF. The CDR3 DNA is TGTGCCAGCAGTCTACGACAGGGTCCCAACTCTCTTTGGGAGCAGTACTTC.

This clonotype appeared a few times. This CDR3 reads CASASTGGGEQFF. Here the CDR3 DNA reads TGTGCCAGCGCCTCAACAGGGGGGGGTGAGCAGTTCTTC. This chain connects TRBV7-2 to TRBJ2-1; D possibly corresponds to TRBD1 (8 bases). The V end was cut by 8 bases, the J end by 9 bases, with 17 bases between. The CDR3 loop spans 13 amino acids. Germline V CDR1 and CDR2: SGHTA, FQGNSA.

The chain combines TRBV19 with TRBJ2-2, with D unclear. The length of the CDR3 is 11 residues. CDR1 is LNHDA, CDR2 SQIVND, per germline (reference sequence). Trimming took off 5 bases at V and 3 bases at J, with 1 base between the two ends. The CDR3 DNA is TGTGCCAGTAGTTACACCGGGGAGCTGTTTTTT. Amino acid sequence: CASSYTGELFF.

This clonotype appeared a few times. CDR3 bases: TGCAGTGCTTTTGATGGACTAGTCCAAGAGACCCAGTACTTC. Its protein is CSAFDGLVQETQYF. The chain joins TRBV20-1 to TRBJ2-5, with 7 nucleotides matching TRBD2. The junction had 7 bases not matched to a gene; V was cut back by 5 bases and J by 1 base. CDR1 and CDR2 from the germline V gene are DFQATT and SNEGSKA (reference sequence). The CDR3 is made up of 14 amino acids.

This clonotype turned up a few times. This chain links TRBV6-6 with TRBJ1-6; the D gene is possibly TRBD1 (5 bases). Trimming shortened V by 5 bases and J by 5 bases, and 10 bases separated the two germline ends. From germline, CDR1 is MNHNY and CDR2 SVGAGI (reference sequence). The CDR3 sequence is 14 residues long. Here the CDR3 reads CASSAGTNNSPLHF. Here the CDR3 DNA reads TGTGCCAGCAGTGCCGGGACTAATAATTCACCCCTCCACTTT.

The CDR3 sequence: CASSTSGSAYEQYF. The CDR3 DNA sequence: TGTGCCAGTAGTACTTCCGGGAGCGCCTACGAGCAGTACTTC. The chain joins TRBV19 to TRBJ2-7, with D possibly being TRBD2 (6 bases). There are 14 residues in the CDR3. Trimming took off 4 bases at V and 2 bases at J, with 12 bases between the two ends. Germline CDR1 is LNHDA and CDR2 is SQIVND (reference sequence).

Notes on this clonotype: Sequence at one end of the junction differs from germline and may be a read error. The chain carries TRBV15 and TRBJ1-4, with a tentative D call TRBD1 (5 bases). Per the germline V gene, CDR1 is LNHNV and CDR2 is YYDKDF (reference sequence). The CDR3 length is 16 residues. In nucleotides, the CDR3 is TGTGCCACCAGCAGACCCGACAAGGGGAGAAGGGAAAAACTGTCTTTT. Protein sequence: CATSRPDKGRREKLSF.

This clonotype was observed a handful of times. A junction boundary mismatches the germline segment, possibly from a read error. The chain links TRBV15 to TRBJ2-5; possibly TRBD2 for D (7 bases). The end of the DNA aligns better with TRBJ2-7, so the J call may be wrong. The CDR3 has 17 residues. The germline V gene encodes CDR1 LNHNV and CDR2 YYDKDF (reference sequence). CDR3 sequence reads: CAISTVWGLAESYEQYF. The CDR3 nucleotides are TGTGCCATCAGCACCGTCTGGGGGCTAGCGGAGTCGTACGAGCAGTACTTC.

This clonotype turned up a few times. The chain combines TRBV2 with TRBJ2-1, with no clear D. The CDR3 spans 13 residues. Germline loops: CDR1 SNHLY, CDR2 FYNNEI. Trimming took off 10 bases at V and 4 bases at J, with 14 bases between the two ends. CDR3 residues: CATAGREYNEQFF. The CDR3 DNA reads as TGTGCCACCGCCGGGCGAGAGTACAATGAGCAGTTCTTC.

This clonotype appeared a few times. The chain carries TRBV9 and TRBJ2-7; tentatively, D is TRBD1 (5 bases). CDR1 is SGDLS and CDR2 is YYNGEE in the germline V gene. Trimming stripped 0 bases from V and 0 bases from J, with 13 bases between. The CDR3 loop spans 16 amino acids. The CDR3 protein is CASSVAVQVPSYEQYF. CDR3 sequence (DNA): TGTGCCAGCAGCGTAGCGGTACAGGTGCCCTCCTACGAGCAGTACTTC. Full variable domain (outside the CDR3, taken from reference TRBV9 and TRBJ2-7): DSGVTQTPKHLITATGQRVTLRCSPRSGDLSVYWYQQSLDQGLQFLIQYYNGEERAKGNILERFSAQQFPDLHSELNLSSLELGDSALYFCASSVAVQVPSYEQYFGPGTRLTVT.

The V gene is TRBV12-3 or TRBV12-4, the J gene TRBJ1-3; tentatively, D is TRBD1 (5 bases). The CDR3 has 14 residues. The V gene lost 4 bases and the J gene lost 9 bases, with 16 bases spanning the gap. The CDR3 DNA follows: TGTGCCAGCAGTTCACAGGCGTCCGTTATCACCATATATTTT. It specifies CASSSQASVITIYF.

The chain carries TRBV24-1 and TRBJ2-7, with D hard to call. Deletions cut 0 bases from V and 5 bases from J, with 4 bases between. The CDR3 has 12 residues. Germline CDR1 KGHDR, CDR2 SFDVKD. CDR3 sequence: CATSDLHHEQYF. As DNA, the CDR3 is TGTGCCACCAGTGATTTGCATCACGAGCAGTACTTC.

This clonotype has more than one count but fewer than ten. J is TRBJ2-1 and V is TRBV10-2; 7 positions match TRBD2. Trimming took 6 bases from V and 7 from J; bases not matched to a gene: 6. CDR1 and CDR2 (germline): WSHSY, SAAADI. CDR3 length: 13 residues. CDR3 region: CASRPGTKNEQFF. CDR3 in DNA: TGCGCCAGCAGACCCGGGACTAAGAATGAGCAGTTCTTC.

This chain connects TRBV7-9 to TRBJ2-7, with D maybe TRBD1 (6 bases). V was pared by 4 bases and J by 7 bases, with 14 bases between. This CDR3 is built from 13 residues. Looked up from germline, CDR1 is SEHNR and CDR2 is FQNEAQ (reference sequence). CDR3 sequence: CASSSDRWREQYF. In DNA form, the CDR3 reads TGTGCCAGCAGCTCGGACAGATGGAGGGAGCAGTACTTC.

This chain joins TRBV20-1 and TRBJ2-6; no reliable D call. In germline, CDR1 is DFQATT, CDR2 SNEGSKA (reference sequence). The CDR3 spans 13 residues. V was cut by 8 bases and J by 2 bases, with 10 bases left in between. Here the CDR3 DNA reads TGCAGTCCTTATACCCCTGGGGCCAACGTCCTGACTTTC. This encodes CSPYTPGANVLTF.

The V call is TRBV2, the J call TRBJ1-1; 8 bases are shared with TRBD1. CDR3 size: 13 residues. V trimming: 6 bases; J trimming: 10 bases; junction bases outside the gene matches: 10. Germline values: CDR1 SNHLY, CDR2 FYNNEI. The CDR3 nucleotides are TGTGCCAGCAGCTCGGCAGGGGGCGCCTCAGCTTTCTTT. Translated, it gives CASSSAGGASAFF.

The CDR3 is CASSALAGGRADTQYF. In DNA form, the CDR3 reads TGTGCCAGCAGCGCCCTAGCGGGGGGGCGGGCAGATACGCAGTATTTT. This chain joins TRBV7-8 and TRBJ2-3; 12 nucleotides agree with TRBD2. Germline CDR1 and CDR2: SGHVS and FQNEAQ. This CDR3 has 16 residues. V gave up 5 bases and J gave up 4 bases; unmatched junction bases: 7.

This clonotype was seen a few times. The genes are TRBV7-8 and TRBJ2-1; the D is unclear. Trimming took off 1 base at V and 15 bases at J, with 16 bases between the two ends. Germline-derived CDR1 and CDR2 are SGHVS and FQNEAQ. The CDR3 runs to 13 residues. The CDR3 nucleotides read TGTGCCAGCAGCTTAGTCCCACCAGAACGCCCGTTCTTC. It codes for CASSLVPPERPFF.

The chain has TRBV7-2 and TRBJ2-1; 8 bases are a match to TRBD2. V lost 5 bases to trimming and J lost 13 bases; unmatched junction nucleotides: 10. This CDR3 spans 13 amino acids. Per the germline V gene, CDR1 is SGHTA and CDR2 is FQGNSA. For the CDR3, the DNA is TGTGCCAGCAGCCAAGCGGGGGAAGAGACCCAGTTCTTC. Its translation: CASSQAGEETQFF.

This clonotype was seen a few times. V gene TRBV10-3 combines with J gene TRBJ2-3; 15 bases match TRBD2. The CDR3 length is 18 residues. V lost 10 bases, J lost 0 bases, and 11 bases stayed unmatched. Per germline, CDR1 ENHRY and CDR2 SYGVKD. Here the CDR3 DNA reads TGTGCCACCGTGGGACTAGCGGGGGGAGATTCTAGCACAGATACGCAGTATTTT. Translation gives CATVGLAGGDSSTDTQYF.

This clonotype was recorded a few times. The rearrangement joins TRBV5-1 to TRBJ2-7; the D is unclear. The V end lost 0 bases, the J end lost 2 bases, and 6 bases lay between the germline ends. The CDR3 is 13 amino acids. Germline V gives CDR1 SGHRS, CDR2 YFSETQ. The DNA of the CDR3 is TGCGCCAGCAGCTTGGTCCGGCCCTACGAGCAGTACTTC. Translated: CASSLVRPYEQYF.

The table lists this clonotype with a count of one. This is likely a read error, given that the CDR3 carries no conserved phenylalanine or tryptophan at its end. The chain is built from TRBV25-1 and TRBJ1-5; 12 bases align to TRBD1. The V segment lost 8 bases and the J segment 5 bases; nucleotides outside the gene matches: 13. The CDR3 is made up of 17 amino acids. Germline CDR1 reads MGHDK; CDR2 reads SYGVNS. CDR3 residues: CASCKSVGQGAYQPQHL. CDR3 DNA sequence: TGTGCCAGCTGTAAGTCGGTGGGACAGGGGGCTTATCAGCCCCAGCATCTT.

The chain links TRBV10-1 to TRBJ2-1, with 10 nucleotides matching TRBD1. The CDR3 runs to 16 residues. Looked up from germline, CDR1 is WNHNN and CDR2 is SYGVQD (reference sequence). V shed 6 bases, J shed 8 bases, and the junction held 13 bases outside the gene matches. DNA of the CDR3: TGCGCCAGCAGCACCTATCGGGACAGGGGTGTCGATGAGCAGTTCTTC. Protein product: CASSTYRDRGVDEQFF.

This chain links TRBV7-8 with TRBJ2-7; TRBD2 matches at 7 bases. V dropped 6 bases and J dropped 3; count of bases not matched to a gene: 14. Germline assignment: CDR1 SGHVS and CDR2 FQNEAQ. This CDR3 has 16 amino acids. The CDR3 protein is CASSRLGEGVFYEQYF. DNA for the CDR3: TGTGCCAGCAGTCGCTTGGGGGAGGGAGTTTTCTACGAGCAGTACTTC. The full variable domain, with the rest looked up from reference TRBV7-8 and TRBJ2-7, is GAGVSQSPRYKVAKRGQDVALRCDPISGHVSLFWYQQALGQGPEFLTYFQNEAQLDKSGLPSDRFFAERPEGSVSTLKIQRTQQEDSAVYLCASSRLGEGVFYEQYFGPGTRLTVT.

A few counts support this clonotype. The chain's CDR3 is CSVVRETGEKLFF. For the CDR3, the DNA is TGCAGCGTTGTGCGGGAAACCGGTGAAAAACTGTTTTTT. This sequence joins TRBV29-1 and TRBJ1-4, with D uncertain. In germline, CDR1 is SQVTM, CDR2 ANQGSEA. V was clipped by 4 bases and J by 7 bases, with 13 bases between them. This CDR3 is built from 13 residues.

CDR3 nucleotides: TGTGCCAGCAGTTTGGGTCGTGGAGTCGGAGGCGAGCAGTACTTC. It translates to CASSLGRGVGGEQYF. The chain is built from TRBV12-3 or TRBV12-4 and TRBJ2-7; D possibly corresponds to TRBD2 (5 bases). V was clipped by 3 bases and J by 6 bases, with 18 bases between them. The CDR3 runs to 15 residues.

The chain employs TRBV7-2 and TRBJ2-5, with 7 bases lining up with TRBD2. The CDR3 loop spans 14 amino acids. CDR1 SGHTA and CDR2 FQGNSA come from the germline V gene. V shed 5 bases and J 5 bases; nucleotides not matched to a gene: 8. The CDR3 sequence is CASSLTSLLETQYF. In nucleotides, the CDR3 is TGTGCCAGCAGCCTGACTAGCCTGCTTGAGACCCAGTACTTC.